A selection of T cell receptor beta chains follows, all from one sample in a study of T cells in Graves' hyperthyroidism and ophthalmopathy. TCRdb re-derived calls from the multiplex PCR reads in MiXCR, one entry per CDR3 protein. The sample contains some 270,000 distinct CDR3 sequences, roughly 15% of which appear only once. Sequences were obtained from blood. Receptors were obtained from a woman in her thirties or forties with Graves' hyperthyroidism. Both conserved end residues are part of each CDR3. A D gene is named only where the DNA matches it firmly. Rows may omit the clone size; those that give it use once, few, many or a size class.

clone_size	d_call	v_call	j_call	cdr3_aa	cdr3_nt
.	.	TRBV7-2	TRBJ2-5	CANSLAAGQETQYF	TGCGCCAACAGCTTAGCAGCAGGGCAAGAGACCCAGTACTTC
.	.	TRBV20-1	TRBJ2-1	CSARIRGSTYNEQFF	TGCAGTGCTAGGATTCGGGGGTCCACCTACAATGAGCAGTTCTTC
many	.	TRBV2	TRBJ1-5	CASCEEVGNQPQHF	TGTGCCAGCTGTGAGGAGGTGGGCAATCAGCCCCAGCATTTT
many	.	TRBV30	TRBJ2-1	CAWSRGDGNEQFF	TGTGCCTGGAGCAGGGGAGACGGCAATGAGCAGTTCTTC
.	TRBD2	TRBV6-1	TRBJ2-4	CASSEYATGGRLAKNIQYF	TGTGCCAGCAGTGAGTATGCGACTGGCGGGAGACTAGCCAAAAACATTCAGTACTTC
.	.	TRBV4-3	TRBJ1-1	CASSQEWTVNTEAFF	TGCGCCAGCAGCCAAGAATGGACAGTGAACACTGAAGCTTTCTTT
few	.	TRBV2	TRBJ1-5	CASSEYGGGGQPQHF	TGTGCCAGCAGTGAATACGGGGGAGGAGGTCAGCCCCAGCATTTT
many	.	TRBV3-1	TRBJ1-3	CASSQDVGGSGNTIYF	TGTGCCAGCAGCCAAGATGTGGGGGGATCTGGAAACACCATATATTTT
few	.	TRBV5-1	TRBJ1-5	CASSLDGRYNQPQHF	TGCGCCAGCAGCTTGGACGGCAGATACAATCAGCCCCAGCATTTT
.	TRBD1	TRBV5-1	TRBJ2-5	CASRPGQVTSQETQYF	TGCGCCAGCAGACCTGGACAGGTAACTTCCCAAGAGACCCAGTACTTC
many	.	TRBV7-9	TRBJ2-1	CASSLFERGEQFF	TGTGCCAGCAGCTTATTCGAACGGGGTGAGCAGTTCTTC
few	TRBD2	TRBV14	TRBJ2-1	CASSPRPAGASYNEQFF	TGTGCCAGCAGCCCCCGGCCGGCGGGAGCATCCTACAATGAGCAGTTCTTC
.	.	TRBV20-1	TRBJ2-7	CRARGPSSSSYEQYF	TGCAGGGCTAGAGGGCCAAGCTCGAGCTCCTACGAGCAGTACTTC
many	.	TRBV11-2	TRBJ1-1	CASSSAGNTEAFF	TGTGCCAGCAGCTCAGCCGGGAACACTGAAGCTTTCTTT
many	.	TRBV11-3	TRBJ2-3	CASSPRNSADTQYF	TGTGCCAGCAGCCCAAGGAACAGCGCAGATACGCAGTATTTT
many	.	TRBV20-1	TRBJ1-1	CSARVTTEAFF	TGCAGTGCTAGAGTCACGACTGAAGCTTTCTTT
many	.	TRBV5-1	TRBJ1-2	CASSFEGYYGYTF	TGCGCCAGCAGCTTTGAGGGGTACTATGGCTACACCTTC
.	.	TRBV5-5	TRBJ1-1	CASSLDHLSTEAFF	TGTGCCAGCAGCTTGGATCACCTATCCACTGAAGCTTTCTTT
many	.	TRBV19	TRBJ1-4	CASSQMTAATNEKLFF	TGTGCCAGTAGCCAGATGACGGCTGCAACTAATGAAAAACTGTTTTTT
many	.	TRBV28	TRBJ1-6	CASGGDRGSPLHF	TGTGCCAGTGGTGGGGACCGGGGTTCACCCCTCCACTTT
many	.	TRBV28	TRBJ2-7	CASSLRGVSLSYEQYF	TGTGCCAGCAGTTTACGAGGGGTCAGTCTCTCCTACGAGCAGTACTTC
many	.	TRBV27	TRBJ1-1	CASSFMGGNTEAFF	TGTGCCAGCAGTTTTATGGGGGGGAACACTGAAGCTTTCTTT
many	.	TRBV2	TRBJ1-1	CASMRVVNTEAFF	TGTGCCAGCATGCGGGTCGTGAACACTGAAGCTTTCTTT
.	.	TRBV19	TRBJ1-5	CPSSKSSPSNQPQHF	TGTCCCAGTAGTAAAAGTAGCCCTAGCAATCAGCCCCAGCATTTT
few	TRBD2	TRBV24-1	TRBJ2-5	CATSDSWEGQATQYF	TGTGCCACCAGTGATTCCTGGGAGGGCCAAGCGACCCAGTACTTC
many	TRBD1	TRBV3-1	TRBJ1-5	CASSQGTGIAQPQHF	TGTGCCAGCAGCCAAGGGACAGGGATAGCTCAGCCCCAGCATTTT
many	.	TRBV6-1	TRBJ1-1	CASSEGGKNTEAFF	TGTGCCAGCAGTGAAGGGGGGAAGAACACTGAAGCTTTCTTT
many	TRBD1	TRBV3-1	TRBJ1-1	CASSPWDSMNTEAFF	TGTGCCAGCAGCCCATGGGACAGCATGAACACTGAAGCTTTCTTT
once	.	TRBV6-4	TRBJ2-1	CASSDSRLGNEQFF	TGTGCCAGCAGTGACTCCCGCCTCGGGAATGAGCAGTTCTTC